These 7 T cell receptor beta chains share one sample of origin, sequenced in a study of CD8+ T cells in alopecia areata. The authors extracted RNA and reverse transcribed it into cDNA as the sequencing template. Only in-frame clones appear in the TCRdb table, and some are missing; sequencing was by immunoSEQ multiplex PCR. This repertoire shows about 190,000 clones, 50% to 60% found once; its top ten account for around 0.69%. As for treatment: oral pan-JAK inhibitor, 5-10 mg twice daily. The sample here was CD4+ T cells sorted from blood, taken at week 4, from a patient treated with tofacitinib. These receptors were obtained from a human donor with alopecia areata.

The gene calls are TRBV2 and TRBJ2-7; D may correspond to TRBD1 or TRBD2 (5 bases each). V lost 5 bases to trimming and J lost 4 bases, with 15 bases between them. CDR3 length equals 14 residues. The germline V gene has CDR1 SNHLY and CDR2 FYNNEI. The CDR3 sequence is CASSTNQGPYEQYF. CDR3 in DNA: TGTGCCAGCAGTACAAACCAGGGACCGTACGAGCAGTACTTC.

The chain couples TRBV5-1 to TRBJ1-4; D not certain. CDR3 length: 15 amino acids. V lost 5 bases and J 8 bases, leaving 19 bases between the germline ends. Germline V gene sequence: CDR1 SGHRS, CDR2 YFSETQ. The CDR3 DNA is TGCGCCAGCAGTTACACCGCGAACAGTGGGGAAAAACTGTTTTTT. Amino acids: CASSYTANSGEKLFF.

The chain couples TRBV6-6 to TRBJ1-4; 7 bases align to TRBD1. Germline V gene sequence: CDR1 MNHNY, CDR2 SVGAGI (reference sequence). V lost 8 bases, J lost 8 bases, and 5 bases stayed unmatched. This CDR3 contains 12 residues. CDR3 loop: CASGLQGEKLFF. The CDR3 nucleotides are TGTGCCAGCGGGCTACAGGGGGAAAAACTGTTTTTT.

With regard to this clone: The junction departs from the called germline gene at one end, perhaps through a read error. The V gene is TRBV15, the J gene TRBJ1-5, with D uncertain. This CDR3 spans 15 amino acids. Per germline, CDR1 LNHNV and CDR2 YYDKDF (reference sequence). The CDR3 DNA follows: TGTGCCACCAGCGGAGAATGGGGAGGCAATCAGCCCCAGCATTTT. Protein: CATSGEWGGNQPQHF.

The chain joins TRBV7-9 to TRBJ1-5; no clear D. The CDR3 has 12 amino acids. V shed 4 bases and J shed 5 bases, with 6 bases lying between them. Per the germline V gene, CDR1 is SEHNR and CDR2 is FQNEAQ (reference sequence). CDR3 DNA: TGTGCCAGCAGCTCGTCGGATCAGCCCCAGCATTTT. Its protein product is CASSSSDQPQHF.

The chain links TRBV10-3 to TRBJ1-1, with D possibly matching TRBD1 (5 bases). Trimming shortened V by 3 bases and J by 1 base, and 9 bases separated the two germline ends. CDR1 and CDR2 (germline): ENHRY, SYGVKD. The CDR3 length is 14 residues. CDR3: CAISEGTGNTEAFF. The CDR3 region has the DNA TGTGCCATCAGTGAAGGGACGGGGAACACTGAAGCTTTCTTT.

This sequence joins TRBV2 and TRBJ1-5; D ambiguous. From germline, CDR1 is SNHLY and CDR2 FYNNEI. Trimming shortened V by 2 bases and J by 6 bases, and 5 bases separated the two germline ends. CDR3 size: 12 residues. The CDR3 DNA reads TGTGCCAGCAGTGAATCTGTTCAGCCCCAGCATTTT. It is translated as CASSESVQPQHF.